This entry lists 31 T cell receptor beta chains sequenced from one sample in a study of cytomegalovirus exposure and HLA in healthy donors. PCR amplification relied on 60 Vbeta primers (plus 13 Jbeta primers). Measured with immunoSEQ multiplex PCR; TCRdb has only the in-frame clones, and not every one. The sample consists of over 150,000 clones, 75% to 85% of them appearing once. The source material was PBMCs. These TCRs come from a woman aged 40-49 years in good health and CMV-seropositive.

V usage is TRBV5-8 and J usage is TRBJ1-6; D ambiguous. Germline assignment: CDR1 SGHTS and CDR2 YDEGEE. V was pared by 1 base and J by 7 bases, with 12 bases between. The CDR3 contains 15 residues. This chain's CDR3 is CASSLNGNPNSPLHF. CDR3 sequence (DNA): TGTGCCAGCAGCTTGAACGGGAACCCCAATTCACCCCTCCACTTT.

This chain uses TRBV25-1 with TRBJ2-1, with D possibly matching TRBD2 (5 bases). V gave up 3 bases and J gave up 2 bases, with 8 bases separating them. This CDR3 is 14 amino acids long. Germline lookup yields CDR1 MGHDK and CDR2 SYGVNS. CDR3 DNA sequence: TGTGCCAGCAGTGATGCCGGGGCCTACAATGAGCAGTTCTTC. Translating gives CASSDAGAYNEQFF.

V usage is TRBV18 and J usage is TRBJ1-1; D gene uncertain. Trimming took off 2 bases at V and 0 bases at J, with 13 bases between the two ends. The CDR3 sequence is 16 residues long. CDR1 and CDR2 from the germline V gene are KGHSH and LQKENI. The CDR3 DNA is TGTGCCAGCTCACCAAGCGTAGCTGCCATGAACACTGAAGCTTTCTTT. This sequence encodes CASSPSVAAMNTEAFF.

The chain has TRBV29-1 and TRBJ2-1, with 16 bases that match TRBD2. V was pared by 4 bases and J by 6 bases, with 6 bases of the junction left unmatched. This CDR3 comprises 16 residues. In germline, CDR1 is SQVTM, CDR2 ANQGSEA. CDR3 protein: CSVGGTSGRAGNEQFF. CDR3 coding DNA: TGCAGCGTTGGAGGGACTAGCGGGAGGGCCGGCAATGAGCAGTTCTTC.

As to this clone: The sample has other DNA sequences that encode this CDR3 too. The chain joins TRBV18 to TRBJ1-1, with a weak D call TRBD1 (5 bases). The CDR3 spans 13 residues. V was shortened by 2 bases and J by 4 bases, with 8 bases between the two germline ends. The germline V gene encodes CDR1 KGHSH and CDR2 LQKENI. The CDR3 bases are TGTGCCAGCTCACCAGCCCAGGGCACTGAAGCTTTCTTT. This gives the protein CASSPAQGTEAFF. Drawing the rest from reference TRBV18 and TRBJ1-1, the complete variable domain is NAGVMQNPRHLVRRRGQEARLRCSPMKGHSHVYWYRQLPEEGLKFMVYLQKENIIDESGMPKERFSAEFPKEGPSILRIQQVVRGDSAAYFCASSPAQGTEAFFGQGTRLTVV.

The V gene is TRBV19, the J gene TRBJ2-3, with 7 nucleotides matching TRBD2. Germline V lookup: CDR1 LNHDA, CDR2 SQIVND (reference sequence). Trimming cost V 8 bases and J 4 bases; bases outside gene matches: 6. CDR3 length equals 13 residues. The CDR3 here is CASGEGASDTQYF. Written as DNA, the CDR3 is TGTGCCAGTGGGGAGGGCGCATCAGATACGCAGTATTTT.

The CDR3 DNA reads as TGCGCCAGCAGCTTGGCCGGGACAGGGGCCTATAATTCACCCCTCCACTTT. Amino acid sequence: CASSLAGTGAYNSPLHF. V gene TRBV5-1 combines with J gene TRBJ1-6; 10 positions match TRBD1. CDR3 length: 17 residues. V dropped 0 bases and J dropped 2; count of bases not matched to a gene: 2. CDR1 is SGHRS and CDR2 is YFSETQ in the germline V gene.

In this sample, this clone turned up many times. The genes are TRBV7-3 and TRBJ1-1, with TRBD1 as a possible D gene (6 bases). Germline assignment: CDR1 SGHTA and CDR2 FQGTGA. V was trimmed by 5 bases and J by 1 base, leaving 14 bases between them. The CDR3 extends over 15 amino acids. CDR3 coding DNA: TGTGCCAGCAGCCCCCGTGGGACACCGAACACTGAAGCTTTCTTT. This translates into CASSPRGTPNTEAFF.

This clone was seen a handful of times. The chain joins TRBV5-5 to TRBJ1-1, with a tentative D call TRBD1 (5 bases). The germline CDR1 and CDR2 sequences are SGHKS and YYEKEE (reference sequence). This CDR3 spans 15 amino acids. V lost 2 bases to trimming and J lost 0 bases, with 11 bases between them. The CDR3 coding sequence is TGTGCCAGCAGCTTTCTCCGACAGATGAACACTGAAGCTTTCTTT. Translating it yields CASSFLRQMNTEAFF. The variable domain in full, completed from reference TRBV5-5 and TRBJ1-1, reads DAGVTQSPTHLIKTRGQQVTLRCSPISGHKSVSWYQQVLGQGPQFIFQYYEKEERGRGNFPDRFSARQFPNYSSELNVNALLLGDSALYLCASSFLRQMNTEAFFGQGTRLTVV.

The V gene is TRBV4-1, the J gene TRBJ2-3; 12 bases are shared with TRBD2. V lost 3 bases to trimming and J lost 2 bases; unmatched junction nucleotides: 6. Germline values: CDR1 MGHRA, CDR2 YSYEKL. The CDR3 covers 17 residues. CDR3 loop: CASSHPSSGRVTDTQYF. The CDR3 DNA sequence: TGCGCCAGCAGCCACCCCTCTAGCGGGAGGGTCACAGATACGCAGTATTTT.

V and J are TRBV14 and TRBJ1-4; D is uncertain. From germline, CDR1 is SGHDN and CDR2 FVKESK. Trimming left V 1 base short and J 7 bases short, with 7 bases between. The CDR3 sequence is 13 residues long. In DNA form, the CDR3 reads TGTGCCAGCAGCCAAGTTTGGCCTGAAAAACTGTTTTTT. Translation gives CASSQVWPEKLFF.

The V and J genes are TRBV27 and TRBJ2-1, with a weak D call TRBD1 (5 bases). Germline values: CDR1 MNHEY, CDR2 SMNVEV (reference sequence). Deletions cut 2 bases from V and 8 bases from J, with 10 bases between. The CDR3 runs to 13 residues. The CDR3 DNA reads TGTGCCAGCAGTTTAAGGCAGGGTTATGAGCAGTTCTTC. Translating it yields CASSLRQGYEQFF.

The CDR3 is CASSPRNSGRNEQYF. For the CDR3, the DNA is TGCGCCAGCAGCCCCAGGAACAGCGGGAGGAACGAGCAGTACTTC. The V and J genes are TRBV4-1 and TRBJ2-7; 9 bases agree with TRBD2. Trimming removed 4 bases from V and 5 bases from J; junction bases left unmatched: 9. Looked up from germline, CDR1 is MGHRA and CDR2 is YSYEKL. The CDR3 extends over 15 amino acids.

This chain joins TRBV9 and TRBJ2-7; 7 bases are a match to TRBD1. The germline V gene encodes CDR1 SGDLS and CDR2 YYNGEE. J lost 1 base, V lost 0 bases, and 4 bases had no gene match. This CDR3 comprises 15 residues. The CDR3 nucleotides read TGTGCCAGCAGCGTAGGACAGGGCCTTTCCTACGAGCAGTACTTC. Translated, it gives CASSVGQGLSYEQYF.

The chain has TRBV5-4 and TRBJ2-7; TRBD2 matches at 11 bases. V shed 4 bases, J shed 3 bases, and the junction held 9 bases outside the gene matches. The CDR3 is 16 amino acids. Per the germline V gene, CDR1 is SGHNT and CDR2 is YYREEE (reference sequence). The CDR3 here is CASSQTATSGSYEQYF. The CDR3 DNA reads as TGTGCCAGCAGCCAGACCGCTACTAGCGGGAGCTACGAGCAGTACTTC.

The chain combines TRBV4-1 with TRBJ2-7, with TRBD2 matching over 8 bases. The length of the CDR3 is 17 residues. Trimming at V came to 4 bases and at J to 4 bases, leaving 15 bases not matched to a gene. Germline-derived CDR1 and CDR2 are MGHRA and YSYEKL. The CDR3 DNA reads TGCGCCAGCAGCCCCCGCCAGGGAGCGGGAGTTAATTACGAGCAGTACTTC. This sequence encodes CASSPRQGAGVNYEQYF.

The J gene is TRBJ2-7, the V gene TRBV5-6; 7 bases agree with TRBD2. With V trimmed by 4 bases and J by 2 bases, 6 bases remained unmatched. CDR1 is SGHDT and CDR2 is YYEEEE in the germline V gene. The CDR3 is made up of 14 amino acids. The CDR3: CASSLSGMPYEQYF. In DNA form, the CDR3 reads TGTGCCAGCAGCCTGAGCGGGATGCCCTACGAGCAGTACTTC.

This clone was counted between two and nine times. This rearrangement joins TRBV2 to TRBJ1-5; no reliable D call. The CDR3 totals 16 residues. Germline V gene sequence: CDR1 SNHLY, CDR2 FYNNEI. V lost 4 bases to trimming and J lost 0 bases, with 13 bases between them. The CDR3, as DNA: TGTGCCAGCAGTGTCTTGGCAGCGTATAGCAATCAGCCCCAGCATTTT. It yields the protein CASSVLAAYSNQPQHF.

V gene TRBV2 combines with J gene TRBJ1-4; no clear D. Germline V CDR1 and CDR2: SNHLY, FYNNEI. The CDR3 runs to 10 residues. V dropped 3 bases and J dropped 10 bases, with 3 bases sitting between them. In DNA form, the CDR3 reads TGTGCCAGCAGTGAGAGAAAACTGTTTTTT. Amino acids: CASSERKLFF. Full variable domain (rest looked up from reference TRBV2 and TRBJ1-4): EPEVTQTPSHQVTQMGQEVILRCVPISNHLYFYWYRQILGQKVEFLVSFYNNEISEKSEIFDDQFSVERPDGSNFTLKIRSTKLEDSAMYFCASSERKLFFGSGTQLSVL.

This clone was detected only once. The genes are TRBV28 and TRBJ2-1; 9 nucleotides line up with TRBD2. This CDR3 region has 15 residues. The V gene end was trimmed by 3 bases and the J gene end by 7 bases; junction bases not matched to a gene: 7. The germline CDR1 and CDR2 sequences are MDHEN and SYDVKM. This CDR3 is CASSFSGRGGNEQFF. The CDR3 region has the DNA TGTGCCAGCAGTTTTAGCGGGAGAGGAGGAAATGAGCAGTTCTTC.

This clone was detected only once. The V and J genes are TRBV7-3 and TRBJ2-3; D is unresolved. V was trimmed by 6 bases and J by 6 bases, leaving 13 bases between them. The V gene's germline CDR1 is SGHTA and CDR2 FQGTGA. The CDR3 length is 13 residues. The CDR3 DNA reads TGTGCCAGCAGTTCCCGGAGTTACGATACGCAGTATTTT. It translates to CASSSRSYDTQYF. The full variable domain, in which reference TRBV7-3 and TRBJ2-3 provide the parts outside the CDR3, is GAGVSQTPSNKVTEKGKYVELRCDPISGHTALYWYRQSLGQGPEFLIYFQGTGAADDSGLPNDRFFAVRPEGSVSTLKIQRTERGDSAVYLCASSSRSYDTQYFGPGTRLTVL.

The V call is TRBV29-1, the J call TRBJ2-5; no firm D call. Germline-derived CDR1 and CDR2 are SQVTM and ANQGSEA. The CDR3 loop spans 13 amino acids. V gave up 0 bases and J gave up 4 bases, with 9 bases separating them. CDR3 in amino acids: CSVEDGPGETQYF. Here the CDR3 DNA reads TGCAGCGTTGAAGATGGTCCGGGAGAGACCCAGTACTTC.

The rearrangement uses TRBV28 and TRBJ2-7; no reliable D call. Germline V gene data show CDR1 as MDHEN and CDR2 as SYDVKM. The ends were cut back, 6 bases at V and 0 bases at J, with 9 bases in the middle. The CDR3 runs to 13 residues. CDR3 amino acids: CASSVLSSYEQYF. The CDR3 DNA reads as TGTGCCAGCAGCGTTCTGAGCTCCTACGAGCAGTACTTC.

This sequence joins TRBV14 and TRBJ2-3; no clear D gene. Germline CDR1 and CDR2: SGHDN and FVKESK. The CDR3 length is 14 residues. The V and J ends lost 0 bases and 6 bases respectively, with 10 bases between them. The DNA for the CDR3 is TGTGCCAGCAGCCAAGATTCCGGTCGGGATACGCAGTATTTT. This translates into CASSQDSGRDTQYF.

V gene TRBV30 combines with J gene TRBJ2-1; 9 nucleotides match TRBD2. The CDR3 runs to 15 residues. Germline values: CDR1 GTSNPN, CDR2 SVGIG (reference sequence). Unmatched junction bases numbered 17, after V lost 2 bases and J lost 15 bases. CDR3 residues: CAWSPGTSLDLVLFF. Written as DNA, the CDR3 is TGTGCCTGGAGTCCCGGGACTAGCTTGGATTTAGTGCTGTTCTTC.

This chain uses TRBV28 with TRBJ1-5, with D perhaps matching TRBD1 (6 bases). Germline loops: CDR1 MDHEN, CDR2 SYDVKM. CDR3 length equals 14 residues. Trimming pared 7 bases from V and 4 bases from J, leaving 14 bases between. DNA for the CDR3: TGTGCCAGCAAACACAGGGCAGAGAATCAGCCCCAGCATTTT. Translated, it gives CASKHRAENQPQHF.

DNA of the CDR3: TGCAGCGTCGACAGTGACAATGAGCAGTTCTTC. Protein sequence: CSVDSDNEQFF. The J gene is TRBJ2-1, the V gene TRBV29-1, with D tentatively TRBD1 (5 bases). CDR1 and CDR2 (germline): SQVTM, ANQGSEA. The CDR3 sequence is 11 residues long. V gave up 6 bases and J gave up 5 bases, with 8 bases separating them.

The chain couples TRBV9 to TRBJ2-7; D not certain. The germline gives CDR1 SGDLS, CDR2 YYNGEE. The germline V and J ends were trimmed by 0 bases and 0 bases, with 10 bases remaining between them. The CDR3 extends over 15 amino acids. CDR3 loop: CASSVGSVASYEQYF. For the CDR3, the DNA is TGTGCCAGCAGCGTAGGAAGCGTCGCCTCCTACGAGCAGTACTTC.

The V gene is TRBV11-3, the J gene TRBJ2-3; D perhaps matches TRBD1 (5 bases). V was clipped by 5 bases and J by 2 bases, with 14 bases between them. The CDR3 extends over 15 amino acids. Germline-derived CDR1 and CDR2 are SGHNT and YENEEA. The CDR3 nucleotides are TGTGCCAGCAGCGTCCGACAGACGCTCACAGATACGCAGTATTTT. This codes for CASSVRQTLTDTQYF.

The CDR3 loop reads CASSGQGNYGYTF. The CDR3 DNA reads as TGTGCCAGTAGCGGACAGGGCAACTATGGCTACACCTTC. The chain couples TRBV5-4 to TRBJ1-2; 8 positions match TRBD1. The germline CDR1 and CDR2 sequences are SGHNT and YYREEE (reference sequence). The CDR3 is 13 residues long. Germline trimming cut 8 bases from V and 2 bases from J; bases unmatched to any gene: 5.

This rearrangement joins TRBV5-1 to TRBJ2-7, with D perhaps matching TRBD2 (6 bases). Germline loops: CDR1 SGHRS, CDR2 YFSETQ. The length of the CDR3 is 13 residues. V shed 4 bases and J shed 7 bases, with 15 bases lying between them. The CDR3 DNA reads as TGCGCCAGCAGCGGCGGGACTCCGGGGGAGCAGTACTTC. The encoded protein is CASSGGTPGEQYF. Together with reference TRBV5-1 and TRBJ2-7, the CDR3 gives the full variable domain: KAGVTQTPRYLIKTRGQQVTLSCSPISGHRSVSWYQQTPGQGLQFLFEYFSETQRNKGNFPGRFSGRQFSNSRSEMNVSTLELGDSALYLCASSGGTPGEQYFGPGTRLTVT.